The clone carrying this TCR beta chain came up a few times. This specimen belongs to a study of identifying expanded T cells in peripheral blood. Germline V CDR1 and CDR2: GTSNPN, SVGIG (reference sequence). The CDR3 spans 14 residues. V gave up 0 bases and J gave up 2 bases, with 11 bases separating them. Data came from immunoSEQ multiplex PCR; TCRdb stores just in-frame clones and leaves some out. The table shows 90,000 or so clones, with 88% occurring only once. Collection occurred without any documented infections or immune events in donors. The sequence came from a person aged 18 to 70 in good health. The source material was blood. The J gene is TRBJ2-7, the V gene TRBV30; D not certain. CDR3 nucleotides: TGTGCCTGGAGTGTAGCCGCGTCGGCCTACGAGCAGTACTTC. Amino acids: CAWSVAASAYEQYF. Combining the CDR3 with reference TRBV30 and TRBJ2-7 gives the whole variable domain SQTIHQWPATLVQPVGSPLSLECTVEGTSNPNLYWYRQAAGRGLQLLFYSVGIGQISSEVPQNLSASRPQDRQFILSSKKLLLSDSGFYLCAWSVAASAYEQYFGPGTRLTVT.